This entry lists 10 T cell receptor beta chains sequenced from one sample in a study of shared clonotypes between healthy human individuals. The table came from immunoSEQ multiplex PCR; TCRdb's copy has only in-frame clones and leaves some out. There are some 2.3 million clones in the sample; approximately 95% occur only once, and 0.3% to 0.4% lies in the top ten. The sample was naive CD4+ T cells from PBMCs. As for subset: CD45RA+ positively selected. The receptors were sampled from a man younger than 35 in good health. Some clones in this sample may be carry-over from other donors' samples.

This rearrangement joins TRBV4-3 to TRBJ2-7, with TRBD1 identical over 8 bases. V trimming: 0 bases; J trimming: 7 bases; junction bases outside the gene matches: 8. CDR3 size: 15 residues. Per the germline V gene, CDR1 is LGHNA and CDR2 is YSLEER. The DNA of the CDR3 is TGCGCCAGCAGCCAAGATCTACAGGGGGTGAGGGAGCAGTACTTC. This sequence encodes CASSQDLQGVREQYF.

As to this clone: This specimen includes other DNA sequences encoding the same CDR3. The chain combines TRBV5-1 with TRBJ2-3; D not resolved. Germline CDR1 and CDR2: SGHRS and YFSETQ. Trimming removed 4 bases from V and 0 bases from J, with 6 bases in between. The CDR3 has 13 amino acids. CDR3 amino acids: CASSTTSTDTQYF. In nucleotides, the CDR3 is TGCGCCAGCAGCACAACTAGCACAGATACGCAGTATTTT.

This sequence joins TRBV28 and TRBJ2-6; D remains ambiguous. Trimming removed 6 bases from V and 0 bases from J, with 15 bases in between. The CDR3 covers 17 residues. Germline CDR1 and CDR2: MDHEN and SYDVKM. The CDR3 spells CASRPPNIRSGANVLTF. In DNA form, the CDR3 reads TGTGCCAGCAGACCGCCAAATATCCGCTCTGGGGCCAACGTCCTGACTTTC. The entire variable domain, with the rest obtained from reference TRBV28 and TRBJ2-6, is as follows: DVKVTQSSRYLVKRTGEKVFLECVQDMDHENMFWYRQDPGLGLRLIYFSYDVKMKEKGDIPEGYSVSREKKERFSLILESASTNQTSMYLCASRPPNIRSGANVLTFGAGSRLTVL.

The rearrangement uses TRBV27 and TRBJ2-6; weak D call: TRBD2 (6 bases). This CDR3 spans 17 amino acids. V was trimmed by 6 bases and J by 0 bases, leaving 15 bases between them. CDR1 and CDR2 from the germline V gene are MNHEY and SMNVEV (reference sequence). In DNA, the CDR3 is TGTGCCAGCAGGATCAGGACTACAGACTCTGGGGCCAACGTCCTGACTTTC. It translates to CASRIRTTDSGANVLTF.

This clone showed up just once. The chain recombines TRBV14 with TRBJ2-6, with D possibly being TRBD1 (5 bases). Deletions cut 4 bases from V and 2 bases from J, with 6 bases between. Germline loops: CDR1 SGHDN, CDR2 FVKESK. This CDR3 has 14 residues. For the CDR3, the DNA is TGTGCCAGCAGCCGACAGCCTGGGGCCAACGTCCTGACTTTC. This encodes CASSRQPGANVLTF.

The chain links TRBV28 to TRBJ2-2; D assignment may be TRBD1 or TRBD2 (6 bases each). The germline CDR1 and CDR2 sequences are MDHEN and SYDVKM. CDR3 length equals 15 residues. V was pared by 6 bases and J by 3 bases, with 14 bases between. The CDR3 coding sequence is TGTGCCAGCAGAGGGGGGAGGTTCCACACCGGGGAGCTGTTTTTT. This gives the protein CASRGGRFHTGELFF.

The rearrangement joins TRBV7-2 to TRBJ2-5; 8 nucleotides align to TRBD2. Germline CDR1 SGHTA, CDR2 FQGNSA. The V segment lost 2 bases and the J segment 1 base; nucleotides outside the gene matches: 15. This CDR3 region has 19 residues. The CDR3 protein is CASSLWSEMRLASQETQYF. The DNA for the CDR3 is TGTGCCAGCAGCTTATGGTCGGAGATGAGACTAGCGTCCCAAGAGACCCAGTACTTC.

This clone occurred once. V usage is TRBV6-5 and J usage is TRBJ2-1; D may be TRBD1 or TRBD2 (5 bases each). The CDR3 runs 12 residues. Trimming took 6 bases from V and 9 from J, leaving 12 bases between them. Per germline, CDR1 MNHEY and CDR2 SVGAGI. CDR3 DNA sequence: TGTGCCAGCAGACGGGGCCAGGGTGAGCAGTTCTTC. As protein: CASRRGQGEQFF.

V usage is TRBV19 and J usage is TRBJ1-5; D perhaps matches TRBD1 (5 bases). Germline V lookup: CDR1 LNHDA, CDR2 SQIVND (reference sequence). Between the trimmed V and J ends, which lost 6 bases and 0 bases, there was a span of 15 bases. The CDR3 is made up of 16 amino acids. Here the CDR3 DNA reads TGTGCCAGTAGCTTCCAAGGGGTTTATAGCAATCAGCCCCAGCATTTT. It yields the protein CASSFQGVYSNQPQHF.

The chain has TRBV4-1 and TRBJ2-3, with 8 nucleotides matching TRBD2. With 4 bases clipped from V and 5 bases from J, the junction kept 14 bases outside the gene matches. Germline V gene data show CDR1 as MGHRA and CDR2 as YSYEKL. This CDR3 contains 17 residues. The CDR3 reads CASSLEIPGLVIDTQYF. CDR3 nucleotides: TGCGCCAGCAGCCTTGAGATCCCGGGACTAGTCATAGATACGCAGTATTTT.